The 5 T cell receptor beta chains given below trace back to one sample, sequenced in a study of T-cell memory formation after mild COVID-19. MiXCR, applied by TCRdb to the 5' RACE reads, yields one record per CDR3 protein. The table shows some 120,000 distinct CDR3 sequences, with 17% occurring only once. Sequenced material: PBMCs or a T cell subset sorted from them (not recorded which). Every receptor here comes from a man younger than 30 who had mild COVID-19 (a few samples of this study predate the infection). Cell type and time point are not known.

This clonotype came up many times. The chain uses TRBV2 and TRBJ2-5; D is undetermined. V was cut by 7 bases and J by 0 bases, with 9 bases left in between. The CDR3 runs to 13 residues. Germline lookup yields CDR1 SNHLY and CDR2 FYNNEI. CDR3 in DNA: TGTGCCAGCAATCAGCTAGACCAAGAGACCCAGTACTTC. Translated: CASNQLDQETQYF.

This clonotype appeared a few times. J is TRBJ2-3 and V is TRBV4-2; D is uncertain. V lost 6 bases and J 10 bases, leaving 11 bases between the germline ends. From germline, CDR1 is LGHNA and CDR2 YNFKEQ. The CDR3 runs to 11 residues. The CDR3, as DNA: TGTGCCAGCAGTGGCAGCGATTCGCAGTATTTT. Protein sequence: CASSGSDSQYF.

The gene calls are TRBV3-1 and TRBJ2-5; 12 bases are a match to TRBD2. CDR3 length: 14 amino acids. The V segment lost 4 bases and the J segment 3 bases; nucleotides outside the gene matches: 0. Germline V lookup: CDR1 LGHDT, CDR2 YNNKEL (reference sequence). The CDR3 spells CASSRLAGEETQYF. The CDR3 nucleotides read TGTGCCAGCAGCCGACTAGCGGGGGAAGAGACCCAGTACTTC.

Only a few counts were recorded for this clonotype. The chain is built from TRBV4-1 and TRBJ2-3, with D possibly TRBD2 on 5 matching bases. The CDR3 is made up of 16 amino acids. In germline, CDR1 is MGHRA, CDR2 YSYEKL. V lost 0 bases to trimming and J lost 2 bases, with 12 bases between them. The CDR3 protein is CASSQEGSPNTDTQYF. For the CDR3, the DNA is TGCGCCAGCAGCCAAGAAGGGAGCCCTAACACAGATACGCAGTATTTT.

V and J are TRBV5-1 and TRBJ2-7; D assignment may be TRBD1 or TRBD2 (7 bases each). CDR1 and CDR2 from the germline V gene are SGHRS and YFSETQ. This CDR3 spans 13 amino acids. Between the trimmed V and J ends, which lost 1 base and 7 bases, there was a span of 12 bases. The CDR3 reads CASSLIRGGEQYV. CDR3 bases: TGCGCCAGCAGCTTGATCAGGGGGGGGGAGCAGTACGTC.